These 28 T cell receptor beta chains originate from one sample sequenced in a study of CD8+ T cells in alopecia areata. Treatment here: oral pan-JAK inhibitor, 5-10 mg twice daily. cDNA serving as the sequencing template came from extracted, reverse transcribed RNA. Here immunoSEQ multiplex PCR was the method, and the copy in TCRdb shows in-frame clones only, minus some. The table lists some 220,000 clones, roughly 56% of them singletons. Specimen: CD4+ T cells sorted from blood, collected at week 4, from a patient treated with tofacitinib. All receptors derive from a human donor with alopecia areata.

The rearrangement joins TRBV5-1 to TRBJ2-1; 9 bases line up with TRBD2. The germline V gene has CDR1 SGHRS and CDR2 YFSETQ. Trimming took 2 bases from V and 8 from J; bases not matched to a gene: 11. This CDR3 contains 16 residues. CDR3 in amino acids: CASSFSSGGPSDEQFF. In DNA form, the CDR3 reads TGCGCCAGCAGCTTCAGTAGCGGGGGACCTTCGGATGAGCAGTTCTTC.

V gene TRBV2 combines with J gene TRBJ1-5; 8 positions agree with TRBD1. Germline CDR1 reads SNHLY; CDR2 reads FYNNEI. The CDR3 spans 14 residues. Trimming at V came to 7 bases and at J to 2 bases, leaving 4 bases not matched to a gene. CDR3 DNA: TGTGCCAGCACCCCGGACAGGGGCAATCAGCCCCAGCATTTT. Protein: CASTPDRGNQPQHF.

In this sample, this clone turned up a few times. The genes are TRBV6-5 and TRBJ1-2; D is ambiguous. The CDR3 covers 13 residues. V was trimmed by 6 bases and J by 3 bases, leaving 11 bases between them. CDR1 and CDR2 (germline): MNHEY, SVGAGI. The CDR3 nucleotides are TGTGCCAGCAGCCGCGGAGCGGACTATGGCTACACCTTC. Protein: CASSRGADYGYTF.

This clone occurred many times. V and J are TRBV9 and TRBJ1-1; 9 nucleotides line up with TRBD1. Germline assignment: CDR1 SGDLS and CDR2 YYNGEE. The ends lost 0 bases at V and 7 bases at J; junction bases unmatched: 7. There are 15 residues in the CDR3. The CDR3: CASSVATGGIGEAFF. The CDR3 DNA follows: TGTGCCAGCAGCGTAGCTACAGGGGGCATTGGTGAAGCTTTCTTT.

This chain links TRBV27 with TRBJ1-1; D not certain. This CDR3 contains 16 residues. Trimming stripped 0 bases from V and 0 bases from J, with 11 bases between. CDR1 is MNHEY, CDR2 SMNVEV, per germline (reference sequence). In nucleotides, the CDR3 is TGTGCCAGCAGTTTATCGCGACTAGGGCTGAACACTGAAGCTTTCTTT. Protein: CASSLSRLGLNTEAFF.

V and J are TRBV9 and TRBJ2-6; 7 nucleotides agree with TRBD2. The CDR3 spans 17 residues. Germline CDR1 reads SGDLS; CDR2 reads YYNGEE. Trimming at V came to 4 bases and at J to 2 bases, leaving 9 bases not matched to a gene. CDR3 bases: TGTGCCAGCAGCCCAATGGGGGGGAGCCCTGGGGCCAACGTCCTGACTTTC. Its translation: CASSPMGGSPGANVLTF.

The chain uses TRBV29-1 and TRBJ2-5, with 7 bases that match TRBD2. The CDR3 loop spans 12 amino acids. Germline V gene data show CDR1 as SQVTM and CDR2 as ANQGSEA. The V and J ends lost 4 bases and 4 bases, in that order; junction bases with no gene match: 3. The chain's CDR3 is CSVGTSSETQYF. As DNA, the CDR3 is TGCAGCGTTGGGACTAGTTCAGAGACCCAGTACTTC.

A word on this clone: Other DNA sequences in the same sample also yield this CDR3. CDR3 sequence (DNA): TGCAGCGTTGAAGGCAGGGCGAACACTGAAGCTTTCTTT. It is translated as CSVEGRANTEAFF. The gene calls are TRBV29-1 and TRBJ1-1, with D maybe TRBD1 (5 bases). Looked up from germline, CDR1 is SQVTM and CDR2 is ANQGSEA. This CDR3 comprises 13 residues. With 1 base removed from V and 1 base from J, the gap between germline ends came to 7 bases.

The chain uses TRBV29-1 and TRBJ1-1; possible D gene TRBD1, 5 bases. Trimming cost V 4 bases and J 1 base, with 10 bases left between them. The CDR3 runs 13 residues. Germline V gene lookup returns CDR1 SQVTM and CDR2 ANQGSEA. CDR3 region: CSVGRQGNTEAFF. The CDR3 region has the DNA TGCAGCGTTGGCCGCCAGGGGAACACTGAAGCTTTCTTT.

The V gene is TRBV27, the J gene TRBJ1-1, with 7 nucleotides matching TRBD1. The J segment lost 0 bases and the V segment lost 5 bases, leaving 9 bases of the junction unmatched. The CDR3 spans 16 residues. CDR1 and CDR2 (germline): MNHEY, SMNVEV (reference sequence). CDR3 sequence: CASSPLTGTVNTEAFF. CDR3 sequence (DNA): TGTGCCAGCAGTCCTTTGACCGGGACAGTGAACACTGAAGCTTTCTTT.

In its sample, this clone was seen a few times. The CDR3 loop reads CASRKMGQGEKLFF. CDR3 sequence (DNA): TGTGCCAGCAGGAAGATGGGACAGGGCGAAAAACTGTTTTTT. The chain is built from TRBV6-5 and TRBJ1-4; 9 bases align to TRBD1. The CDR3 is 14 residues long. V shed 6 bases, J shed 8 bases, and the junction held 7 bases outside the gene matches. In germline, CDR1 is MNHEY, CDR2 SVGAGI.

This clone has just a few counts. CDR3 bases: TGCGCCAGCAGTCGGGACAGCTATGGCTACACCTTC. Translating it yields CASSRDSYGYTF. The V and J genes are TRBV23-1 and TRBJ1-2; the match to TRBD1 covers 7 bases. Being an ORF, TRBV23-1 has a function that is uncertain. The CDR3 has 12 residues. Losses at the gene ends were 4 bases for V and 4 bases for J; bases not matched to a gene: 0.

This chain links TRBV6-5 with TRBJ2-2; the D is unclear. Per germline, CDR1 MNHEY and CDR2 SVGAGI. The length of the CDR3 is 11 residues. V dropped 5 bases and J dropped 6 bases, with 4 bases sitting between them. CDR3 bases: TGTGCCAGCAGTCGCGCCGGGGAGCTGTTTTTT. Translation: CASSRAGELFF.

This clone was seen more than once but under ten times. CDR3 nucleotide sequence: TGTGCCAGTAGCGCGACAGAGAATGAAAAACTGTTTTTT. This codes for CASSATENEKLFF. The chain carries TRBV19 and TRBJ1-4; possibly TRBD1 for D (5 bases). Germline assignment: CDR1 LNHDA and CDR2 SQIVND (reference sequence). CDR3 size: 13 residues. V was clipped by 6 bases and J by 5 bases, with 10 bases between them.

This chain uses TRBV28 with TRBJ2-3; 8 bases are a match to TRBD2. The V gene end was trimmed by 5 bases and the J gene end by 0 bases; junction bases not matched to a gene: 10. CDR3 length: 17 residues. The germline V gene has CDR1 MDHEN and CDR2 SYDVKM. This CDR3 is CASSLPLLAASTDTQYF. The CDR3 nucleotides are TGTGCCAGCAGTCTACCCCTACTAGCGGCGAGCACAGATACGCAGTATTTT.

This chain joins TRBV5-1 and TRBJ1-6; D might be TRBD1 (6 bases). V shed 6 bases and J shed 7 bases, with 14 bases lying between them. The CDR3 has 14 amino acids. Germline V CDR1 and CDR2: SGHRS, YFSETQ. The CDR3 DNA follows: TGCGCCAGCATGTTGGGGGGGCCGAATTCACCCCTCCACTTT. Its protein product is CASMLGGPNSPLHF.

The chain employs TRBV29-1 and TRBJ2-3, with a weak D call TRBD2 (6 bases). Trimming took off 8 bases at V and 1 base at J, with 13 bases between the two ends. Germline assignment: CDR1 SQVTM and CDR2 ANQGSEA. The CDR3 sequence is 13 residues long. The CDR3, as DNA: TGCAGCCTCCGACTAGGAGGCACAGATACGCAGTATTTT. This gives the protein CSLRLGGTDTQYF.

This clone was observed a few times. The chain has TRBV30 and TRBJ2-3; TRBD2 matches at 7 bases. Trimming cost V 0 bases and J 0 bases; bases outside gene matches: 3. This CDR3 has 15 residues. Germline V gives CDR1 GTSNPN, CDR2 SVGIG (reference sequence). The CDR3 region is CAWSVSGVSTDTQYF. The CDR3 bases are TGTGCCTGGAGTGTAAGCGGGGTTAGCACAGATACGCAGTATTTT. The full variable domain, completed using reference TRBV30 and TRBJ2-3, is SQTIHQWPATLVQPVGSPLSLECTVEGTSNPNLYWYRQAAGRGLQLLFYSVGIGQISSEVPQNLSASRPQDRQFILSSKKLLLSDSGFYLCAWSVSGVSTDTQYFGPGTRLTVL.

This clone was seen a handful of times. This chain links TRBV10-3 with TRBJ1-2; no firm D call. Germline CDR1 is ENHRY and CDR2 is SYGVKD. CDR3 length: 14 amino acids. Trimming left V 0 bases short and J 1 base short, with 6 bases between. The CDR3 coding sequence is TGTGCCATCAGTGAGTCGCAGATTAACTATGGCTACACCTTC. Its protein is CAISESQINYGYTF.

V and J are TRBV10-2 and TRBJ2-7; D may be TRBD2 (6 bases). The V end was cut by 2 bases, the J end by 9 bases, with 14 bases between. The CDR3 is 13 residues long. Germline loops: CDR1 WSHSY, CDR2 SAAADI. CDR3 amino acids: CASSENRGMWQYF. CDR3 in DNA: TGCGCCAGCAGTGAGAATCGGGGGATGTGGCAGTACTTC.

This chain uses TRBV11-2 with TRBJ1-5; weak D call: TRBD1 (5 bases). The germline CDR1 and CDR2 sequences are SGHAT and FQNNGV. Deletions cut 1 base from V and 7 bases from J, with 8 bases between. The CDR3 contains 13 residues. The CDR3 here is CASSLAGRQPQHF. The DNA of the CDR3 is TGTGCCAGCAGCTTAGCAGGGCGGCAGCCCCAGCATTTT.

In the case of this clone: This sequence may be a read error, since a much larger clone differs from it by one base. The chain uses TRBV7-2 and TRBJ1-4; D remains ambiguous. Per germline, CDR1 SGHTA and CDR2 FQGNSA. With 3 bases removed from V and 6 bases from J, the gap between germline ends came to 2 bases. CDR3 size: 11 residues. This CDR3 reads CASSFDEKLFF. The DNA of the CDR3 is TGTGCCAGCAGCTTTGATGAAAAACTGTTTTTT.

The CDR3 protein is CATRPGTEGELFF. The CDR3 nucleotides read TGTGCCACCCGTCCCGGGACTGAAGGGGAGCTGTTTTTT. V is TRBV15 and J is TRBJ2-2; D is possibly TRBD2 (6 bases). V lost 8 bases and J lost 8, with 15 bases in between. Germline V lookup: CDR1 LNHNV, CDR2 YYDKDF (reference sequence). This CDR3 spans 13 amino acids.

The rearrangement links TRBV10-3 to TRBJ2-7; D remains unclear. Germline CDR1 ENHRY, CDR2 SYGVKD. Trimming took 8 bases from V and 0 from J, leaving 11 bases between them. The length of the CDR3 is 13 residues. For the CDR3, the DNA is TGTGCCATCGCCGCTCGGATCTCCTACGAGCAGTACTTC. Amino acids: CAIAARISYEQYF.

The chain recombines TRBV15 with TRBJ1-2; D remains unclear. The CDR3 totals 16 residues. Trimming stripped 0 bases from V and 7 bases from J, with 18 bases between. CDR1 and CDR2 from the germline V gene are LNHNV and YYDKDF (reference sequence). CDR3: CATSRDPEGGPSGYTF. For the CDR3, the DNA is TGTGCCACCAGCAGAGACCCCGAAGGAGGGCCATCTGGCTACACCTTC.

This chain connects TRBV29-1 to TRBJ1-2; D gene uncertain. From germline, CDR1 is SQVTM and CDR2 ANQGSEA. This CDR3 region has 13 residues. The V gene lost 3 bases and the J gene lost 2 bases, with 10 bases spanning the gap. The CDR3 region has the DNA TGCAGCGTTGAGAACGGAAGAAACTATGGCTACACCTTC. Amino acids: CSVENGRNYGYTF.

The chain recombines TRBV2 with TRBJ2-6; D is undetermined. V was trimmed by 8 bases and J by 0 bases, leaving 8 bases between them. The CDR3 sequence is 14 residues long. Germline assignment: CDR1 SNHLY and CDR2 FYNNEI. The CDR3 sequence: CASEVGSGANVLTF. In DNA, the CDR3 is TGTGCCAGCGAAGTGGGCTCTGGGGCCAACGTCCTGACTTTC.

To note about this clone: Germline is not matched at one junction end, which may reflect a read error. The chain uses TRBV10-3 and TRBJ2-7, with D perhaps TRBD2 (5 bases). From germline, CDR1 is ENHRY and CDR2 SYGVKD. The CDR3 is 12 residues long. This chain's CDR3 is CAISESPGFPFF. The CDR3 nucleotides read TGTGCCATCAGTGAGTCGCCGGGATTCCCTTTCTTC.